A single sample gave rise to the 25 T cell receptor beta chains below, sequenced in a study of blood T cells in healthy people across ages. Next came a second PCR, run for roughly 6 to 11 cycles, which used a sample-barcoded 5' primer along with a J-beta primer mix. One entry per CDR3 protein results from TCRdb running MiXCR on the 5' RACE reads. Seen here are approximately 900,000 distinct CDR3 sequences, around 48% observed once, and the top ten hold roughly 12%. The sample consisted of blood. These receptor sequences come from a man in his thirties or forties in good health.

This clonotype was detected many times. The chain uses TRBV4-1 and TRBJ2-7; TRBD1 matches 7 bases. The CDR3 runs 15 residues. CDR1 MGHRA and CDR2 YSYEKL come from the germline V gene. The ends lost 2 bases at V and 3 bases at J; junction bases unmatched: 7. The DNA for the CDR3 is TGCGCCAGCAGCCAACCTGACAGGGCATTCTACGAGCAGTACTTC. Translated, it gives CASSQPDRAFYEQYF.

CDR3 region: CASSQDTGYGYTF. Written as DNA, the CDR3 is TGTGCCAGCAGCCAAGATACAGGCTATGGCTACACCTTC. The chain combines TRBV4-2 with TRBJ1-2; D perhaps matches TRBD1 (5 bases). This CDR3 region has 13 residues. V was trimmed by 0 bases and J by 4 bases, leaving 6 bases between them. Germline V lookup: CDR1 LGHNA, CDR2 YNFKEQ.

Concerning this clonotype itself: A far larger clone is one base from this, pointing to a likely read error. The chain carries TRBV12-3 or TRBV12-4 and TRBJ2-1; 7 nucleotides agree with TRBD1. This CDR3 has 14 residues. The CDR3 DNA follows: TGTGCCAACAGTTTAGGGGACAGCTACAATGAGCAGTTCTTC. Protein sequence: CANSLGDSYNEQFF.

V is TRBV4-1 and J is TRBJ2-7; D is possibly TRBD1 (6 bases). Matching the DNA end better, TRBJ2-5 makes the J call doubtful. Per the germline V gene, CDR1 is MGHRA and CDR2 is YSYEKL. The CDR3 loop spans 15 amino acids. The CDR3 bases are TGCGCCAGCAGCCAAAGGGAAACAGGGATGGAGACCCAGTACTTC. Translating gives CASSQRETGMETQYF.

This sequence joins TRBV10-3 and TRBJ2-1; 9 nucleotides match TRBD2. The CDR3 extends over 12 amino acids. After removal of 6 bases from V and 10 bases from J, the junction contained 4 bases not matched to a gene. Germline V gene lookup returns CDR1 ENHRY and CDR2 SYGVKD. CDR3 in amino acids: CAIRPAGGEQFF. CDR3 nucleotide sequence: TGTGCCATCAGACCAGCGGGAGGCGAGCAGTTCTTC.

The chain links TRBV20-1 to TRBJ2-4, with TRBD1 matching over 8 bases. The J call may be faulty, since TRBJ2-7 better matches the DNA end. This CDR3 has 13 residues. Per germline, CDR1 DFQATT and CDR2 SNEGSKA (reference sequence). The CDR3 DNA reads TGCAGTGCTGGTGACAGGGGCCCCCACGAGCAGTACTTC. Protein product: CSAGDRGPHEQYF.

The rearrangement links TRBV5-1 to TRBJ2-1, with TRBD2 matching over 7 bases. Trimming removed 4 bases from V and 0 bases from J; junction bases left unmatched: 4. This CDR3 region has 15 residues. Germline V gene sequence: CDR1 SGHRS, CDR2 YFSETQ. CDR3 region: CASSIVAGSYNEQFF. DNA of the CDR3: TGCGCCAGCAGCATCGTAGCGGGCTCCTACAATGAGCAGTTCTTC.

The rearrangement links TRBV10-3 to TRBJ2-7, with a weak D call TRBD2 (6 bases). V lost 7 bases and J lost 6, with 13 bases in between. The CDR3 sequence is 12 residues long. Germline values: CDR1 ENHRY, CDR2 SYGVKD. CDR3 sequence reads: CAINSGAGEQYF. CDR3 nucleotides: TGTGCCATCAATAGCGGTGCTGGCGAGCAGTACTTC.

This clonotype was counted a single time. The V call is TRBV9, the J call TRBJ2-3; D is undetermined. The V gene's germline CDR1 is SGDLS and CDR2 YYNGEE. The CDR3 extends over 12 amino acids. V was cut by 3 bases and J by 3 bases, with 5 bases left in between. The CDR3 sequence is CASSAITDTQYF. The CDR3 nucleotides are TGTGCCAGCAGCGCTATAACAGATACGCAGTATTTT. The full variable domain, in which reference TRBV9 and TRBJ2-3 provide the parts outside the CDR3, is DSGVTQTPKHLITATGQRVTLRCSPRSGDLSVYWYQQSLDQGLQFLIQYYNGEERAKGNILERFSAQQFPDLHSELNLSSLELGDSALYFCASSAITDTQYFGPGTRLTVL.

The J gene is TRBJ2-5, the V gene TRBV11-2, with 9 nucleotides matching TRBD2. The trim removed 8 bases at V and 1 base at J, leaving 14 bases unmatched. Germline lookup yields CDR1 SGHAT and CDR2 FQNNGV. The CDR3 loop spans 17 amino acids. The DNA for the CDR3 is TGTGCCAGCGTAGGGGCGGGGGGGCTCGTTGTCCAAGAGACCCAGTACTTC. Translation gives CASVGAGGLVVQETQYF. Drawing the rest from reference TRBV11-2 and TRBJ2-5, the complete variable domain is EAGVAQSPRYKIIEKRQSVAFWCNPISGHATLYWYQQILGQGPKLLIQFQNNGVVDDSQLPKDRFSAERLKGVDSTLKIQPAKLEDSAVYLCASVGAGGLVVQETQYFGPGTRLLVL.

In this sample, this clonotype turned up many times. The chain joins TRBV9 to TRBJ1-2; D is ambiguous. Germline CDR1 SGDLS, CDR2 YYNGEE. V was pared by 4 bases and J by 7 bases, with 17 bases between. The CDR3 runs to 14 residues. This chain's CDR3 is CASSNVPGSPGYTF. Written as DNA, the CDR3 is TGTGCCAGCAGCAACGTCCCAGGCAGCCCTGGCTACACCTTC. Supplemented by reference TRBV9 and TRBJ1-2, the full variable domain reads DSGVTQTPKHLITATGQRVTLRCSPRSGDLSVYWYQQSLDQGLQFLIQYYNGEERAKGNILERFSAQQFPDLHSELNLSSLELGDSALYFCASSNVPGSPGYTFGSGTRLTVV.

The CDR3 sequence: CASSAMTSRFYEQYF. CDR3 DNA sequence: TGTGCCAGCAGCGCAATGACTAGTAGATTCTACGAGCAGTACTTC. The chain uses TRBV7-2 and TRBJ2-7; possible D gene TRBD2, 6 bases. Trimming took 5 bases from V and 3 from J, leaving 17 bases between them. The CDR3 length is 15 residues. Germline CDR1 and CDR2: SGHTA and FQGNSA.

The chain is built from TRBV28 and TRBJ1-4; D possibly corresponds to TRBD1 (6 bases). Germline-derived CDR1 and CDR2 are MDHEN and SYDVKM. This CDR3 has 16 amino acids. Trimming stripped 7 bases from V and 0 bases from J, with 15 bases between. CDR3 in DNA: TGTGCCAGCAAAGGGGGAGGGGCTGCAACTAATGAAAAACTGTTTTTT. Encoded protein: CASKGGGAATNEKLFF.

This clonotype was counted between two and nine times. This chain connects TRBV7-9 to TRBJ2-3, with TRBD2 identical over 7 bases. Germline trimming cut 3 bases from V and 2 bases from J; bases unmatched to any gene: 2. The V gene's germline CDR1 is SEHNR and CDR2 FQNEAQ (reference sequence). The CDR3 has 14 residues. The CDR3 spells CASSFGTNTDTQYF. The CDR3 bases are TGTGCCAGCAGCTTCGGGACTAACACAGATACGCAGTATTTT.

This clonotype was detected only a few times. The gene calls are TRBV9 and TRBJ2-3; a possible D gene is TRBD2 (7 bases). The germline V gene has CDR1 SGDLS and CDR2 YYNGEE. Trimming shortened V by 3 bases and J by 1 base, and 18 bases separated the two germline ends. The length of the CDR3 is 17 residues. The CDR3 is CASSANITGRGTDTQYF. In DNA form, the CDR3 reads TGTGCCAGCAGCGCGAACATAACAGGGAGGGGCACAGATACGCAGTATTTT.

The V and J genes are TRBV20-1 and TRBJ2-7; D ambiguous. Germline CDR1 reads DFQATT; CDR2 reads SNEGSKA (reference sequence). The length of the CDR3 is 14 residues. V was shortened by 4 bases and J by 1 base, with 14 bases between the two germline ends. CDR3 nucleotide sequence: TGCAGTGCTACTCGAGCCTCGGGTTCCTACGAGCAGTACTTC. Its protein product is CSATRASGSYEQYF.

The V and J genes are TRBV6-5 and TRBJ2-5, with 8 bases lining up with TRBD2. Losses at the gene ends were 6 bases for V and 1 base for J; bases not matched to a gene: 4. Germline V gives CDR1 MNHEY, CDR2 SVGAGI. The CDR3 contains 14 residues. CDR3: CASRRAGGQETQYF. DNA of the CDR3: TGTGCCAGCAGACGCGCGGGGGGCCAAGAGACCCAGTACTTC.

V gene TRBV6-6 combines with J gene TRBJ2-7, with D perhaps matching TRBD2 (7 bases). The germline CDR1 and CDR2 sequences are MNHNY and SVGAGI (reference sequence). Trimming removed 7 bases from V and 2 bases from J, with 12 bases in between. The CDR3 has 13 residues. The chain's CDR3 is CASTGGTTYEQYF. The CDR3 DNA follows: TGTGCCAGCACGGGGGGCACTACCTACGAGCAGTACTTC.

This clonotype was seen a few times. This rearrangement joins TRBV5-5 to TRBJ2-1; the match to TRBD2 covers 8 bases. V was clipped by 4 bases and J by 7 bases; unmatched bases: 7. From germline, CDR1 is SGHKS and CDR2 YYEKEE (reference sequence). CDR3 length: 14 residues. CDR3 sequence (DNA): TGTGCCAGCAGCCCTGGGACTAGGTTTAATGAGCAGTTCTTC. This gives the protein CASSPGTRFNEQFF.

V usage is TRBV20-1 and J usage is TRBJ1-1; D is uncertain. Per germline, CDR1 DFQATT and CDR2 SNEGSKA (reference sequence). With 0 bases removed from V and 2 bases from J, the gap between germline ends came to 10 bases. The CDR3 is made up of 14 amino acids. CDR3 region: CSARDTVQNTEAFF. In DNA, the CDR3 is TGCAGTGCTAGAGATACAGTACAAAACACTGAAGCTTTCTTT.

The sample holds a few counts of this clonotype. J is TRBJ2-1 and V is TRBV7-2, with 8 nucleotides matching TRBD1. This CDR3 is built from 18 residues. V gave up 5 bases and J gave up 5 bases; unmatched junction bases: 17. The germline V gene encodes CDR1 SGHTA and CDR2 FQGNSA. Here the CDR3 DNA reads TGTGCCAGCAGCCTGAGGTGGGGACAGGCAATTAACGACAATGAGCAGTTCTTC. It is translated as CASSLRWGQAINDNEQFF.

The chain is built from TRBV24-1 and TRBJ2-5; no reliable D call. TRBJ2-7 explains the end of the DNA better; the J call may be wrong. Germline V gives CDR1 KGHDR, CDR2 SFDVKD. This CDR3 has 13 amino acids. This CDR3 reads CATSESPIHEQYF. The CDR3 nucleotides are TGTGCCACCAGTGAATCCCCCATCCACGAGCAGTACTTC.

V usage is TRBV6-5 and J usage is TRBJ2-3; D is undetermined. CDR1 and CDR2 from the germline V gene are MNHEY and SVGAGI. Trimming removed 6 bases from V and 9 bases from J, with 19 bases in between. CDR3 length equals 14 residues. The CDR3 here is CASRRADTRNTQYF. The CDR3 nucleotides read TGTGCCAGCAGAAGAGCAGATACCAGAAACACGCAGTATTTT.

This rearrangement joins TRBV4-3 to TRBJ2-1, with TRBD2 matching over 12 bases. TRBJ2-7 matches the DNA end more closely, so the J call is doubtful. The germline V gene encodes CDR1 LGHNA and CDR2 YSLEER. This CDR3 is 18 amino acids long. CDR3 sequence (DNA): TGCGCCAGCAGCCGGGAGACTAGCGGGGGAGATACCTACAATGAGCAGTACTTC. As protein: CASSRETSGGDTYNEQYF.

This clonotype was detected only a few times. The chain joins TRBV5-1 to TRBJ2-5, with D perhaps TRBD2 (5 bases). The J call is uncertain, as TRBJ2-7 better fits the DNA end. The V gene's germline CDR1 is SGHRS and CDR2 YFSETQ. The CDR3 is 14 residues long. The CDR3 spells CASSLDPERYEQYF. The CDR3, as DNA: TGCGCCAGCAGCTTGGATCCTGAGCGGTACGAGCAGTACTTC.